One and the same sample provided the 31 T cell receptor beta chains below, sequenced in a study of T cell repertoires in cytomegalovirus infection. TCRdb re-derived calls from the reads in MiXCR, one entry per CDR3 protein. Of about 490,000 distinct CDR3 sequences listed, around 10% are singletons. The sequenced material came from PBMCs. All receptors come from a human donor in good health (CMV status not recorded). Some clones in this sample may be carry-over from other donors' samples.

CDR3 amino acids: CASSVQSGGQETQYF. Here the CDR3 DNA reads TGTGCCAGCAGCGTTCAATCGGGGGGGCAAGAGACCCAGTACTTC. This sequence joins TRBV9 and TRBJ2-5; 8 bases map to TRBD2. This CDR3 is 15 amino acids long. CDR1 SGDLS and CDR2 YYNGEE come from the germline V gene. J gave up 2 bases and V 2 bases, and 5 bases lay outside the gene matches.

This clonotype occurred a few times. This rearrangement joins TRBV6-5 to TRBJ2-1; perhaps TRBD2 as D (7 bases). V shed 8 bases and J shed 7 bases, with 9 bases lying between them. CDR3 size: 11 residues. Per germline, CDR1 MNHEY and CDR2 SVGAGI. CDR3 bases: TGTGCCAGCGGGAGGGGGAATGAGCAGTTCTTC. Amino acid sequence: CASGRGNEQFF.

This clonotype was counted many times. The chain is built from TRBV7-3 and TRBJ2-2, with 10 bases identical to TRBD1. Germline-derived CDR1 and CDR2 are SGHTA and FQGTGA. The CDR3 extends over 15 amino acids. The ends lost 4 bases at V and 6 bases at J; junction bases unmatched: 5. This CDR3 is CASSSWTGGAGELFF. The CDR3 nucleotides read TGTGCCAGCAGCTCCTGGACAGGGGGGGCCGGGGAGCTGTTTTTT.

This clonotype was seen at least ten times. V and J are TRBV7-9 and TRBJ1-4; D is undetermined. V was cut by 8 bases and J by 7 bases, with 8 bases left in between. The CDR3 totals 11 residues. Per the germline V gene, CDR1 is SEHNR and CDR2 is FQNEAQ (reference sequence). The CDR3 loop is CASRAREKLFF. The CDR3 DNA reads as TGTGCCAGCCGGGCTCGTGAAAAACTGTTTTTT.

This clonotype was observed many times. The CDR3 here is CAITLPGERANTEAFF. The DNA for the CDR3 is TGTGCCATTACTCTCCCGGGGGAAAGAGCGAACACTGAAGCTTTCTTT. The genes are TRBV2 and TRBJ1-1; possibly TRBD1 for D (5 bases). This CDR3 is 16 amino acids long. V shed 10 bases and J shed 1 base, with 22 bases lying between them. In germline, CDR1 is SNHLY, CDR2 FYNNEI.

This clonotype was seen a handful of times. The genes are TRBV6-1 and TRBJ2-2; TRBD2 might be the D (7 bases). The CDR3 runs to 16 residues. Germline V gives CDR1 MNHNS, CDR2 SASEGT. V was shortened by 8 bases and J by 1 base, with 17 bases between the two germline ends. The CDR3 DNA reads TGTGCCAGCCGGGGGGCCGAGCGGGTGAACACCGGGGAGCTGTTTTTT. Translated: CASRGAERVNTGELFF.

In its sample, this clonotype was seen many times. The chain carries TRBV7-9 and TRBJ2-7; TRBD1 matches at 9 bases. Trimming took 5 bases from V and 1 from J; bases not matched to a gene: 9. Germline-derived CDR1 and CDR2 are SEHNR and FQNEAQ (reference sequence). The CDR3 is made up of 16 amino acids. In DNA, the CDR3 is TGTGCCAGCAGCCCCGCCCGCGGACAGGGGTCCTACGAGCAGTACTTC. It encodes CASSPARGQGSYEQYF.

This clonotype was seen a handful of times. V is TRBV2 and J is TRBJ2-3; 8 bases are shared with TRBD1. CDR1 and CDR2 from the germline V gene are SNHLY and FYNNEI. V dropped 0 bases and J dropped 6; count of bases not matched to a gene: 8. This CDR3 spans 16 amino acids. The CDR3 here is CASSEALLAGGDTQYF. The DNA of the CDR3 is TGTGCCAGCAGTGAAGCGCTTTTGGCAGGGGGCGATACGCAGTATTTT.

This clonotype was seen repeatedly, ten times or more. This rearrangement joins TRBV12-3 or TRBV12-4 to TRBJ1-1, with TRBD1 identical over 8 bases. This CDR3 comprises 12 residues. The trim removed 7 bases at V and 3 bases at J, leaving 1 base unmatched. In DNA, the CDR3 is TGTGCCAGCAAGACAGGGGACACTGAAGCTTTCTTT. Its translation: CASKTGDTEAFF.

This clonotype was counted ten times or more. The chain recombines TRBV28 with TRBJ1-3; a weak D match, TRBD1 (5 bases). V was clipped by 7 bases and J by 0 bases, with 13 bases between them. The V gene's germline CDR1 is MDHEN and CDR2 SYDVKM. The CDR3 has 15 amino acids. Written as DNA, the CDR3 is TGTGCCAGCAAAGACAGCATGAGCTCTGGAAACACCATATATTTT. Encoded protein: CASKDSMSSGNTIYF. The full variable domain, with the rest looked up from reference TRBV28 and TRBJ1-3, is DVKVTQSSRYLVKRTGEKVFLECVQDMDHENMFWYRQDPGLGLRLIYFSYDVKMKEKGDIPEGYSVSREKKERFSLILESASTNQTSMYLCASKDSMSSGNTIYFGEGSWLTVV.

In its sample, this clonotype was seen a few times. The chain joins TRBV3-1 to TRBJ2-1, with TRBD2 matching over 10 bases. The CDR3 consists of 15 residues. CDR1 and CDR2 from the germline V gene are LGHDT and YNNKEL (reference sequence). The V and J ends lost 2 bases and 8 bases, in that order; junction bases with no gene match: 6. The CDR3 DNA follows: TGTGCCAGCAGCCAAAAGCGGGGGGGCCGCTATGAGCAGTTCTTC. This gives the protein CASSQKRGGRYEQFF.

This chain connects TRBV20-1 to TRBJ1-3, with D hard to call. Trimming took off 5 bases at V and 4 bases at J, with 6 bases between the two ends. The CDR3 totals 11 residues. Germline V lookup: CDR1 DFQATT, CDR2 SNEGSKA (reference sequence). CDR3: CSASAGNTIYF. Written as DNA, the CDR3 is TGCAGTGCTTCGGCGGGAAACACCATATATTTT.

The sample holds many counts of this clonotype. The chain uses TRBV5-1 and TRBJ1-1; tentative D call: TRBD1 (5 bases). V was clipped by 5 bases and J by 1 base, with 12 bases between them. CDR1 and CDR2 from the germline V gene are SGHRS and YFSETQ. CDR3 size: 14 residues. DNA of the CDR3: TGCGCCAGCAGGGCCGGGGACGGGAACACTGAAGCTTTCTTT. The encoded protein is CASRAGDGNTEAFF.

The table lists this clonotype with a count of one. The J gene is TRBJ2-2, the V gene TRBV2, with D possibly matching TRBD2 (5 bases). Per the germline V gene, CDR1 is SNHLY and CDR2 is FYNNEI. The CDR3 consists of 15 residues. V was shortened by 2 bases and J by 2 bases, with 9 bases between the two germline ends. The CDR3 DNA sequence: TGTGCCAGCAGTGAACTAGCTGGTAACACCGGGGAGCTGTTTTTT. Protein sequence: CASSELAGNTGELFF.

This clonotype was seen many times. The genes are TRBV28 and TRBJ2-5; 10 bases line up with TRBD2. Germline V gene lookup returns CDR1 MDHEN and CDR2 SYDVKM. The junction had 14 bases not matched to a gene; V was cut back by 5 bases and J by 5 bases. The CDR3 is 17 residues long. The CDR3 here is CASSAAGLAGALETQYF. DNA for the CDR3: TGTGCCAGCAGTGCCGCGGGGCTAGCGGGAGCGTTGGAGACCCAGTACTTC. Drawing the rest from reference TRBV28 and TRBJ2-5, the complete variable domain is DVKVTQSSRYLVKRTGEKVFLECVQDMDHENMFWYRQDPGLGLRLIYFSYDVKMKEKGDIPEGYSVSREKKERFSLILESASTNQTSMYLCASSAAGLAGALETQYFGPGTRLLVL.

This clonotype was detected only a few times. CDR3 nucleotide sequence: TGTGCCAGCAGTTCTTCAAACCGGAGGGATAGACATGGAGCTTTCTTT. It codes for CASSSSNRRDRHGAFF. The V call is TRBV28, the J call TRBJ1-1; D unresolved. The V gene lost 4 bases and the J gene lost 10 bases, with 25 bases spanning the gap. The germline CDR1 and CDR2 sequences are MDHEN and SYDVKM. The CDR3 runs to 16 residues.

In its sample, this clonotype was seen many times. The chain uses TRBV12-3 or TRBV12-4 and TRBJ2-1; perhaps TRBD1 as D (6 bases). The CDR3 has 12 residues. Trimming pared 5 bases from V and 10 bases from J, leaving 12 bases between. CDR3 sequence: CASSLRGSEQFF. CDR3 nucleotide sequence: TGTGCCAGCAGTCTCAGGGGCTCCGAGCAGTTCTTC.

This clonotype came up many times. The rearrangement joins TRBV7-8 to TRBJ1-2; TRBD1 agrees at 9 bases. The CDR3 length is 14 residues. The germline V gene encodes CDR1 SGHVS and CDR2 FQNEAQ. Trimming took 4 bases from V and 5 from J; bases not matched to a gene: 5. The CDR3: CASSSDRGGYGYTF. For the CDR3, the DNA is TGTGCCAGCAGCTCCGACAGGGGGGGATATGGCTACACCTTC.

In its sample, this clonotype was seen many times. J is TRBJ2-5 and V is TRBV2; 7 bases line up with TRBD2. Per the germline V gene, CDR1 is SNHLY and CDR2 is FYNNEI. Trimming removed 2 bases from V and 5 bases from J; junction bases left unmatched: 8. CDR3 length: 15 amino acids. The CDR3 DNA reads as TGTGCCAGCAGTGAAACAGCGGGGCGTCGGGAGACCCAGTACTTC. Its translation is CASSETAGRRETQYF.

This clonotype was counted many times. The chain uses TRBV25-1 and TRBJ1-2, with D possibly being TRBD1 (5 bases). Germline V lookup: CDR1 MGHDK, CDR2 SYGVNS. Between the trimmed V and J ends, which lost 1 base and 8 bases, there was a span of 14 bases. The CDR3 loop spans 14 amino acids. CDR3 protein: CASSELDAGVGYTF. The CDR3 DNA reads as TGTGCCAGCAGTGAATTGGATGCGGGGGTCGGCTACACCTTC.

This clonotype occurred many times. The CDR3 loop reads CSARRTGGTEAFF. CDR3 in DNA: TGCAGTGCTCGCCGGACAGGGGGCACTGAAGCTTTCTTT. V and J are TRBV20-1 and TRBJ1-1, with TRBD1 matching 10 bases. Germline values: CDR1 DFQATT, CDR2 SNEGSKA (reference sequence). This CDR3 is built from 13 residues. The V gene end was trimmed by 5 bases and the J gene end by 4 bases; junction bases not matched to a gene: 4.

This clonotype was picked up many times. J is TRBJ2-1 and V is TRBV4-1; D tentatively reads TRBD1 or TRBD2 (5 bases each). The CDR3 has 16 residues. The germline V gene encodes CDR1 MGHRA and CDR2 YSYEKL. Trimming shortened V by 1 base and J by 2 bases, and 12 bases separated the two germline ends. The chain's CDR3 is CASSQVPGDAYNEQFF. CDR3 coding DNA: TGCGCCAGCAGCCAAGTCCCCGGGGACGCCTACAATGAGCAGTTCTTC.

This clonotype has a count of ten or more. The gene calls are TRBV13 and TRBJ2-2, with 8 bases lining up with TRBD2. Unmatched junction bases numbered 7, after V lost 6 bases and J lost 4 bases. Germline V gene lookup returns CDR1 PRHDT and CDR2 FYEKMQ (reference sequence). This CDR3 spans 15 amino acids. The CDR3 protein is CASSSGLAVTGELFF. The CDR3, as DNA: TGTGCCAGCAGTTCAGGACTAGCTGTCACCGGGGAGCTGTTTTTT.

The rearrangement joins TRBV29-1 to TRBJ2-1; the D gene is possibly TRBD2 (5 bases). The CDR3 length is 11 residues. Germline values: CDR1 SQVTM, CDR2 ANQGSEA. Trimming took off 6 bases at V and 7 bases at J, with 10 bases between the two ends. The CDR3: CSVGEANEQFF. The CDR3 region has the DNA TGCAGCGTGGGAGAGGCGAATGAGCAGTTCTTC.

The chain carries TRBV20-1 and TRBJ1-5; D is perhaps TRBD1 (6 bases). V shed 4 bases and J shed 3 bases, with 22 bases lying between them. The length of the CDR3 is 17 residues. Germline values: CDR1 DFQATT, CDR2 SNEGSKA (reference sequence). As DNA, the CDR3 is TGCAGTGCTAATTGGGCCGGGGGGGCAGGGGACAATCAGCCCCAGCATTTT. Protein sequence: CSANWAGGAGDNQPQHF.

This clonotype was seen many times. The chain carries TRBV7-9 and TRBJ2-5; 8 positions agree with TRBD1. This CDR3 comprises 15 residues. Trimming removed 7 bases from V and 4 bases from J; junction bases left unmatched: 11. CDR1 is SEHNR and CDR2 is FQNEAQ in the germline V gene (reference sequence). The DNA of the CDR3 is TGTGCCAGCACCACGTCGGACAGGGTTGCAGAGACCCAGTACTTC. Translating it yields CASTTSDRVAETQYF.

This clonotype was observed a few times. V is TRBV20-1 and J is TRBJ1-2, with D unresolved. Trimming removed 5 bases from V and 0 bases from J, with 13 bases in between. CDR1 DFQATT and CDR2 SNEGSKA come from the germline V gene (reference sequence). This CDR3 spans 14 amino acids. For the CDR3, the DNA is TGCAGTGCTTTGACCGGGCTGCCTAACTATGGCTACACCTTC. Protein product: CSALTGLPNYGYTF.

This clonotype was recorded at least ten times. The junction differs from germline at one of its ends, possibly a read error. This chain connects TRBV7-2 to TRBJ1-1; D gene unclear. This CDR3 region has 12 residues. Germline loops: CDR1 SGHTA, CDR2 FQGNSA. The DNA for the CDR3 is TGTGCCAGCAGCTTGCGGCAGGCCCAGCCTCTATTT. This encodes CASSLRQAQPLF.

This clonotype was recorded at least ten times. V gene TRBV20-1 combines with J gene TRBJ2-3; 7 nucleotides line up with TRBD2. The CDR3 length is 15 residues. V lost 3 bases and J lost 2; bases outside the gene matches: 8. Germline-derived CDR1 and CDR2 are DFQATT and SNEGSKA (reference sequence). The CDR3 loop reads CSARSDREDTDTQYF. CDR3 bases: TGCAGTGCTAGGTCGGATCGGGAGGACACAGATACGCAGTATTTT.

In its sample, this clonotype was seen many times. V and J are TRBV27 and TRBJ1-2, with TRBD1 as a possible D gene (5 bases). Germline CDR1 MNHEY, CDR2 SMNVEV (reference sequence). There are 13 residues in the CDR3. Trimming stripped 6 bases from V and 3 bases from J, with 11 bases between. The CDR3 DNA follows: TGTGCCAGCAGACCAGGGTATGACTATGGCTACACCTTC. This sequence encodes CASRPGYDYGYTF.

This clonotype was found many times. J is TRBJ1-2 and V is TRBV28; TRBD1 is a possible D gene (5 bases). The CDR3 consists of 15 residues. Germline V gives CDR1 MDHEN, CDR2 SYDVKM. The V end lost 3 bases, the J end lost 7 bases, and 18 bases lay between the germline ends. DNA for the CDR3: TGTGCCAGCAGTTTCAGGGACCCCACCTTGGGTGGCTACACCTTC. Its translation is CASSFRDPTLGGYTF.